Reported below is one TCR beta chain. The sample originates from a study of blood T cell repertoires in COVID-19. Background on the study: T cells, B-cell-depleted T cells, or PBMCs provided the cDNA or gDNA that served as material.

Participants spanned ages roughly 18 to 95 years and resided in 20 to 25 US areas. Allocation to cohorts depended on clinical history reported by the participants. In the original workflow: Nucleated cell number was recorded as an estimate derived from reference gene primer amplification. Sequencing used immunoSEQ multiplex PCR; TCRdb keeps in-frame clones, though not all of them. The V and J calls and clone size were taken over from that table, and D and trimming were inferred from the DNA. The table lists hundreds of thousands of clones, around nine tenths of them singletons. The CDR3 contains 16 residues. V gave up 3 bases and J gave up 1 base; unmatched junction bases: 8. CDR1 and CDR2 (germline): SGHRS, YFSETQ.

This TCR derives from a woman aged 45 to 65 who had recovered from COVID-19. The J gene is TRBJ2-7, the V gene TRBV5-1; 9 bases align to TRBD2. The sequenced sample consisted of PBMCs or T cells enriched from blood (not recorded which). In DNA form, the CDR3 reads TGCGCCAGCAGCTACCTAGCGGGATCGTTGTCCTACGAGCAGTACTTC. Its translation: CASSYLAGSLSYEQYF. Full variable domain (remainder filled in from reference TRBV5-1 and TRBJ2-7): KAGVTQTPRYLIKTRGQQVTLSCSPISGHRSVSWYQQTPGQGLQFLFEYFSETQRNKGNFPGRFSGRQFSNSRSEMNVSTLELGDSALYLCASSYLAGSLSYEQYFGPGTRLTVT.